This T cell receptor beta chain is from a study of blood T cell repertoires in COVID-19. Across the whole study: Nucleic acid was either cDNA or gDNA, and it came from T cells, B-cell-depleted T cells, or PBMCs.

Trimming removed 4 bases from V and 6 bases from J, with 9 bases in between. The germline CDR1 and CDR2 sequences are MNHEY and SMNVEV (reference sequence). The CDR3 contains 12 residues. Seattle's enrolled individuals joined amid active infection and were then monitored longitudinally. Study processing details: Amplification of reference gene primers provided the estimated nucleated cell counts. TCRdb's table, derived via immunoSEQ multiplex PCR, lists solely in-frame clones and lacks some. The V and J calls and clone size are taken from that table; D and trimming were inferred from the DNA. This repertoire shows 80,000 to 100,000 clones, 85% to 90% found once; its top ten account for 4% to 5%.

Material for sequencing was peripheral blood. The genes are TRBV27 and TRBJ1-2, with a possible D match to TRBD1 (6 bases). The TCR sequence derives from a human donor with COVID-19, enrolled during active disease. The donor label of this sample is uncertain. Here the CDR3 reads CASSYDRNGYTF. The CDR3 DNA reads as TGTGCCAGCAGTTACGACAGGAATGGCTACACCTTC.